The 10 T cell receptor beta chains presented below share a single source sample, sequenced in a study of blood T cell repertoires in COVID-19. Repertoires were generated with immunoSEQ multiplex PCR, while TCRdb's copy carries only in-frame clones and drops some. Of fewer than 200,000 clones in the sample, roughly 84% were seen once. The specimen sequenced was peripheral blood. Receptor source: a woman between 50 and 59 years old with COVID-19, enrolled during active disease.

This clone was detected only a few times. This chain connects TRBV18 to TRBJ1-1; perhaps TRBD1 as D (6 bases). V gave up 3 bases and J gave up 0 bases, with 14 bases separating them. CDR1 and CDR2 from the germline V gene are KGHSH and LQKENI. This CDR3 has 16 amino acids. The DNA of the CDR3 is TGTGCCAGCTCACCCGGCGCCGGGACACTGAACACTGAAGCTTTCTTT. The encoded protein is CASSPGAGTLNTEAFF.

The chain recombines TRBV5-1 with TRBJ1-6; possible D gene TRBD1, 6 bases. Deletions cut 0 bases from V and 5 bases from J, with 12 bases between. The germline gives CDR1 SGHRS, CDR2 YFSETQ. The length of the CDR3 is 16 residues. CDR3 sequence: CASSLAPGANNSPLHF. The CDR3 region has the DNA TGCGCCAGCAGCTTGGCCCCAGGGGCAAATAATTCACCCCTCCACTTT.

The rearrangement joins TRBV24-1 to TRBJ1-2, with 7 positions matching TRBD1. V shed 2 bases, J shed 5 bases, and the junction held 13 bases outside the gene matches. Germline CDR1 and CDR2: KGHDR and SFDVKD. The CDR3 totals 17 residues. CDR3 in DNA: TGTGCCACCAGTGATTCCTACGGGACAGAACAACAATATGGCTACACCTTC. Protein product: CATSDSYGTEQQYGYTF.

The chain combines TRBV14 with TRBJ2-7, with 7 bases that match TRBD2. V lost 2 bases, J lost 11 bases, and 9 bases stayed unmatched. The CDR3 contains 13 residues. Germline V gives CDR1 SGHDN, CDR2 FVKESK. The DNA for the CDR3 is TGTGCCAGCAGCCAATTTAAGCGGGGTGATGAGTACTTC. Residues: CASSQFKRGDEYF. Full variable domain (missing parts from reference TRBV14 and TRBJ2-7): EAGVTQFPSHSVIEKGQTVTLRCDPISGHDNLYWYRRVMGKEIKFLLHFVKESKQDESGMPNNRFLAERTGGTYSTLKVQPAELEDSGVYFCASSQFKRGDEYFGPGTRLTVT.

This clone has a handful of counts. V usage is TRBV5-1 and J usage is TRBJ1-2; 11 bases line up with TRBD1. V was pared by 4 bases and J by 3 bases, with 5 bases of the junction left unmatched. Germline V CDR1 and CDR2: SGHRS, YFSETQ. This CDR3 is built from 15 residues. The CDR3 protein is CASSPGTGGYYGYTF. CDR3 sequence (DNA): TGCGCCAGCAGCCCCGGGACAGGGGGGTACTATGGCTACACCTTC.

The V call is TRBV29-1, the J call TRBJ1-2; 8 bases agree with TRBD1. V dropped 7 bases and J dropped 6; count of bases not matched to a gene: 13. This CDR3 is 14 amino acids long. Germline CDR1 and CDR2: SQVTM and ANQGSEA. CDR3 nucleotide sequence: TGCAGCGCCTCACTTATGACAGGGGCTAATGGCTACACCTTC. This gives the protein CSASLMTGANGYTF.

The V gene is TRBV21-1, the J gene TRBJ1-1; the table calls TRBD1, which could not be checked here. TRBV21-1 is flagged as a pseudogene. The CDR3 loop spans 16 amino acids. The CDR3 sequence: CASSSVLTGGETEAFF. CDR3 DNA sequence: TGTGCCAGCAGCAGCGTTCTTACAGGGGGCGAAACTGAAGCTTTCTTT.

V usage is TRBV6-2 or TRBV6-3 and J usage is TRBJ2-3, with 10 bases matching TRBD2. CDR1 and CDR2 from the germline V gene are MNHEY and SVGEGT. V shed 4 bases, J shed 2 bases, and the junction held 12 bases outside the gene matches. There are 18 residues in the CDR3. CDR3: CASSWGGLAGANTDTQYF. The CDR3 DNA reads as TGTGCCAGCAGTTGGGGTGGGCTAGCGGGGGCCAACACAGATACGCAGTATTTT.

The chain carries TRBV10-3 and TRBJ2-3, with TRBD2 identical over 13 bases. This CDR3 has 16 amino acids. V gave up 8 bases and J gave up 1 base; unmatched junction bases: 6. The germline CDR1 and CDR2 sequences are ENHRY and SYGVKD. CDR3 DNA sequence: TGTGCCATCGGGACTAGCGGGGAGGTAGGCACAGATACGCAGTATTTT. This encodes CAIGTSGEVGTDTQYF.

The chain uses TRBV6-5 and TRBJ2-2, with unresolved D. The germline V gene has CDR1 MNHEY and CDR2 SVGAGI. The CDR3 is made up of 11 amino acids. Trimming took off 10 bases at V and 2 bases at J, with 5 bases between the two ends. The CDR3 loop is CATQNTGELFF. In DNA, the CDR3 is TGTGCCACCCAAAACACCGGGGAGCTGTTTTTT.